This T cell receptor (beta chain) is from a study of PD-L1 blockade in urothelial cancer. About the study: Previous chemotherapy exposure amounted to 0 to 3 regimens for patients. The study recovered a median of around 130,000 T cells per blood sample.

Sequenced by immunoSEQ multiplex PCR; TCRdb stores in-frame clones only, minus some. The sample lists roughly 90,000 clones, around 90% occurring once. The CDR3 loop spans 15 amino acids. In germline, CDR1 is GTSNPN, CDR2 SVGIG (reference sequence). The ends were cut back, 5 bases at V and 1 base at J, with 17 bases in the middle. Regarding time point: pretreatment peripheral blood. The sequence was obtained from an elderly woman with urothelial cancer. This chain connects TRBV30 to TRBJ1-1, with D tentatively TRBD1 (6 bases). The sequenced sample was PBMCs, obtained around atezolizumab (anti-PD-L1) treatment. In DNA, the CDR3 is TGTGCCTGGCCCGAAAGGGGGACCTCGAACACTGAAGCTTTCTTT. Translated, it gives CAWPERGTSNTEAFF.